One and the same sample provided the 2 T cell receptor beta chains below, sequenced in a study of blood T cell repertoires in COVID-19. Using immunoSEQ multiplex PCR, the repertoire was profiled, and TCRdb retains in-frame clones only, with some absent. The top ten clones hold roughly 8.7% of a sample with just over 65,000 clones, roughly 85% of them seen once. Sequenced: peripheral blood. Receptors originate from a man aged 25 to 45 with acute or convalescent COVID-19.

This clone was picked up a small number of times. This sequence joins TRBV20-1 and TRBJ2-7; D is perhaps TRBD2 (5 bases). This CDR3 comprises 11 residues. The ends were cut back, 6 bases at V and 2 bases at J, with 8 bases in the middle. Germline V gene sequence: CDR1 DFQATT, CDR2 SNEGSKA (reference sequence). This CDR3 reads CSAKLAYEQYF. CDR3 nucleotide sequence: TGCAGTGCAAAACTAGCCTACGAGCAGTACTTC.

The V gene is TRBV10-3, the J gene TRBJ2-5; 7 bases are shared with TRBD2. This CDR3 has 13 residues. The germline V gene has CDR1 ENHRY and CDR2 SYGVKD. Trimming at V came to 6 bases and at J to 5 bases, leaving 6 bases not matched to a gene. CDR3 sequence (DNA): TGTGCCATCAGGGGGGAGGGCCGGGAGACCCAGTACTTC. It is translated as CAIRGEGRETQYF.